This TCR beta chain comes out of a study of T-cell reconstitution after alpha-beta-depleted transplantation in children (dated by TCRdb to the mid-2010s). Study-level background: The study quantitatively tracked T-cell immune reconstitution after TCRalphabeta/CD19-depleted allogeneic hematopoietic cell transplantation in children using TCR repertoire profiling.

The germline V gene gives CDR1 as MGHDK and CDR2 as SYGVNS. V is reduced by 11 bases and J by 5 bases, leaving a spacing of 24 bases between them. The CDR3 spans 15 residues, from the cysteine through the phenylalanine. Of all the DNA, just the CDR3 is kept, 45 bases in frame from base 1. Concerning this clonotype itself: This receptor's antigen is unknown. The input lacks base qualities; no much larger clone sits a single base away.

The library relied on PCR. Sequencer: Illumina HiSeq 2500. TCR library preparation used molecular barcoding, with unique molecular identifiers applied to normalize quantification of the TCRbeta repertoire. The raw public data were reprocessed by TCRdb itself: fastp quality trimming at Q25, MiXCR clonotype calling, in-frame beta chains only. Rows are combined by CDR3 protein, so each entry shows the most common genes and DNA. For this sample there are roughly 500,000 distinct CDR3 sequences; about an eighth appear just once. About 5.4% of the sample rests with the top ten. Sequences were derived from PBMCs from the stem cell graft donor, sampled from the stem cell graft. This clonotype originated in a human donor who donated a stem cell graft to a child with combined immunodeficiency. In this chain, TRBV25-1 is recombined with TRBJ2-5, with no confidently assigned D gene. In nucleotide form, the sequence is TGTGCCGGGGTGGAGACCCCCGAGACGGAGGAGACCCAGTACTTC. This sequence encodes CAGVETPETEETQYF.